This TCR beta chain was sequenced for a study of CD8+CD57+ T cells in acquired aplastic anemia. Study as a whole: The mean DNA yield obtained from sorted CD4+ and CD8+ cells came to approximately 3.2 ug. Healthy donors had, on average, about 9.9 million reads for their CD4+ cells. Study-wide findings and caveats: Patients and controls turned out to have 25 to 30 CD8+ CDR3 sequences in common. The study found no significant CD8+ Simpson's diversity difference between patients and controls.

Researchers used genomic DNA as the template to profile TCR beta VDJ and CDR3. TCRdb called the reads again in MiXCR, with one record for every CDR3 protein. Of around 400,000 distinct CDR3 sequences in the sample, around 72% were seen once. As to this clonotype: The antigen is undetermined. In this CDR3 the conserved last residue, phenylalanine or tryptophan, is missing, so a read error is likely. The DNA is left out, because the CDR3 cannot be placed on it with certainty; the CDR3 is given as TCRdb lists it.

CDR1 is SGHTA and CDR2 is FQGNSA in the germline V gene. The CDR3 comprises 13 residues, both ends counted. The clonotype comes from a human donor in good health, serving as a control. Sequenced: sorted CD4+, CD8+, or CD8+CD57+ T cells (not recorded which) from PBMCs. V gene TRBV7-2 combines with J gene TRBJ2-2; the table's TRBD1 call for D was not verified on the DNA. The CDR3 reads CASSFSISMDTFS.